This T cell receptor beta chain was identified in a study of blood T cell repertoires in COVID-19. Overall study: T cells, B-cell-depleted T cells, or PBMCs provided the cDNA or gDNA that served as material.

This study enrolled people aged about 18 to 100 from about two dozen US geographic areas. Clinical history reported by participants formed the basis on which cohorts were assigned. The trim removed 0 bases at V and 7 bases at J, leaving 9 bases unmatched. CDR3 length equals 17 residues. Germline V lookup: CDR1 LGHDT, CDR2 YNNKEL (reference sequence). Method: immunoSEQ multiplex PCR; TCRdb's copy keeps in-frame clones and lacks some. The sample lists roughly 450,000 clones, around 90% seen once, with approximately 0.55% in the top ten. The sequence was collected from a man between 18 and 29 years old who had recovered from COVID-19. V and J are TRBV3-1 (or the pseudogene TRBV3-2) and TRBJ1-2; 12 bases fit TRBD1. Sequences were obtained from PBMCs or T cells enriched from blood (not recorded which). The CDR3 reads CASSQERGDRGRGGYTF. CDR3 nucleotide sequence: TGTGCCAGCAGCCAAGAACGGGGGGACAGGGGGCGAGGTGGCTACACCTTC.